Shown below are 30 T cell receptor beta chains from a single sample sequenced in a study of CD8 T cells in Susac syndrome. Random hexamers were used to reverse transcribe an amount of about 0.45 to 1 ug RNA. MiXCR was run by TCRdb on the immunoSEQ multiplex PCR reads, yielding one entry per CDR3 protein. The sample shows a few hundred thousand distinct CDR3 sequences, more than 85% of them seen only once. Sequenced input: CD8+ T cells from PBMCs. The receptor set was obtained from a human donor with multiple sclerosis.

The V gene is TRBV2, the J gene TRBJ1-6, with TRBD1 matching 7 bases. Per the germline V gene, CDR1 is SNHLY and CDR2 is FYNNEI. Trimming cost V 10 bases and J 1 base; bases outside gene matches: 10. The CDR3 loop spans 16 amino acids. In DNA form, the CDR3 reads TGTGCCACCAAACAGGGGCCGGGGTCCTATAATTCACCCCTCCACTTT. Translation gives CATKQGPGSYNSPLHF.

The chain couples TRBV2 to TRBJ2-7; D is perhaps TRBD1 (6 bases). Trimming cost V 5 bases and J 3 bases, with 17 bases left between them. This CDR3 region has 15 residues. Germline CDR1 is SNHLY and CDR2 is FYNNEI. The CDR3, as DNA: TGTGCCAGCAGTCATAGTGCAGGGGAATACTACGAGCAGTACTTC. Protein sequence: CASSHSAGEYYEQYF.

This clonotype was detected once. V gene TRBV6-2 or TRBV6-3 combines with J gene TRBJ2-4, with D possibly TRBD2 on 6 matching bases. The germline V gene encodes CDR1 MNHEY and CDR2 SVGEGT. This CDR3 has 16 residues. The V and J ends lost 3 bases and 6 bases respectively, with 18 bases between them. CDR3 amino acids: CASSYINGDFPNIQYF. CDR3 coding DNA: TGTGCCAGCAGTTATATCAATGGGGACTTCCCAAACATTCAGTACTTC.

J is TRBJ1-2 and V is TRBV5-6, with 7 bases fitting TRBD1. Per germline, CDR1 SGHDT and CDR2 YYEEEE. The CDR3 consists of 12 residues. V dropped 7 bases and J dropped 4; count of bases not matched to a gene: 4. The CDR3 loop reads CASDQGGYGYTF. In DNA form, the CDR3 reads TGTGCCAGCGACCAGGGGGGCTATGGCTACACCTTC.

The chain combines TRBV6-2 or TRBV6-3 with TRBJ2-2; no clear D gene. Per the germline V gene, CDR1 is MNHEY and CDR2 is SVGEGT. V dropped 5 bases and J dropped 1 base, with 8 bases sitting between them. The CDR3 sequence is 14 residues long. In DNA, the CDR3 is TGTGCCAGCAGTGCCTTAGGGAACACCGGGGAGCTGTTTTTT. Residues: CASSALGNTGELFF.

The chain joins TRBV5-4 to TRBJ1-1, with D perhaps TRBD1 (5 bases). The germline V gene encodes CDR1 SGHNT and CDR2 YYREEE (reference sequence). V was clipped by 3 bases and J by 6 bases, with 12 bases between them. The CDR3 runs to 13 residues. CDR3 region: CASSSRVVAEAFF. In DNA, the CDR3 is TGTGCCAGCAGCTCCAGGGTCGTGGCTGAAGCTTTCTTT.

The chain recombines TRBV12-3 or TRBV12-4 with TRBJ2-7; unclear D gene. The V end was cut by 11 bases, the J end by 0 bases, with 8 bases between. The CDR3 has 11 residues. This chain's CDR3 is CAVGNSYEQYF. CDR3 in DNA: TGTGCCGTGGGGAACTCCTACGAGCAGTACTTC.

V is TRBV7-8 and J is TRBJ1-4; TRBD1 is a possible D gene (6 bases). CDR3 length equals 15 residues. Germline V gives CDR1 SGHVS, CDR2 FQNEAQ. Trimming stripped 1 base from V and 4 bases from J, with 10 bases between. CDR3 amino acids: CASSLGGGGNEKLFF. CDR3 DNA: TGTGCCAGCAGCTTAGGAGGGGGTGGTAATGAAAAACTGTTTTTT.

The chain employs TRBV29-1 and TRBJ2-1; 12 bases fit TRBD2. With V trimmed by 5 bases and J by 10 bases, 18 bases remained unmatched. The CDR3 length is 17 residues. From germline, CDR1 is SQVTM and CDR2 ANQGSEA. CDR3 in amino acids: CSVKSPVAGLAGIEQFF. CDR3 coding DNA: TGCAGCGTTAAATCCCCCGTCGCAGGACTAGCGGGGATAGAGCAGTTCTTC.

The rearrangement links TRBV30 to TRBJ1-1, with 7 positions matching TRBD1. This CDR3 spans 15 amino acids. CDR1 is GTSNPN and CDR2 is SVGIG in the germline V gene (reference sequence). V was clipped by 4 bases and J by 5 bases; unmatched bases: 13. The CDR3 loop is CAWKIQGRFGTEAFF. The CDR3 coding sequence is TGTGCCTGGAAGATACAGGGGAGGTTTGGGACTGAAGCTTTCTTT. The full variable domain, rest sourced from reference TRBV30 and TRBJ1-1, is SQTIHQWPATLVQPVGSPLSLECTVEGTSNPNLYWYRQAAGRGLQLLFYSVGIGQISSEVPQNLSASRPQDRQFILSSKKLLLSDSGFYLCAWKIQGRFGTEAFFGQGTRLTVV.

CDR3 residues: CASSPAGRLTEAFF. The DNA of the CDR3 is TGTGCCAGCAGCCCAGCAGGACGCCTCACTGAAGCTTTCTTT. This chain joins TRBV3-1 and TRBJ1-1; the D is unclear. Trimming took off 4 bases at V and 4 bases at J, with 13 bases between the two ends. Germline V gives CDR1 LGHDT, CDR2 YNNKEL (reference sequence). The CDR3 covers 14 residues.

The chain employs TRBV4-1 and TRBJ2-2; 11 nucleotides match TRBD2. Per the germline V gene, CDR1 is MGHRA and CDR2 is YSYEKL. The V segment lost 2 bases and the J segment 4 bases; nucleotides outside the gene matches: 9. The length of the CDR3 is 18 residues. The CDR3 coding sequence is TGCGCCAGCAGCCAAAGGAGCCTAGCGGGGGGCATCACCGGGGAGCTGTTTTTT. It yields the protein CASSQRSLAGGITGELFF.

The chain employs TRBV19 and TRBJ1-1, with TRBD1 matching over 9 bases. This CDR3 is built from 13 residues. Germline V gives CDR1 LNHDA, CDR2 SQIVND (reference sequence). V lost 5 bases, J lost 9 bases, and 7 bases stayed unmatched. The CDR3 nucleotides are TGTGCCAGTAGTGCGACAGGGGGGGGGAAAGCTTTCTTT. This gives the protein CASSATGGGKAFF.

This chain links TRBV9 with TRBJ2-3, with D uncertain. Germline CDR1 reads SGDLS; CDR2 reads YYNGEE. The V end was cut by 0 bases, the J end by 9 bases, with 11 bases between. This CDR3 is built from 13 residues. The CDR3 sequence: CASSVEPQDTQYF. In nucleotides, the CDR3 is TGTGCCAGCAGCGTAGAGCCCCAAGACACGCAGTATTTT.

V gene TRBV2 combines with J gene TRBJ2-3; 9 bases fit TRBD1. From germline, CDR1 is SNHLY and CDR2 FYNNEI. Unmatched junction bases numbered 3, after V lost 7 bases and J lost 4 bases. CDR3 length equals 13 residues. This chain's CDR3 is CASTGQGPDTQYF. CDR3 sequence (DNA): TGTGCCAGCACGGGACAGGGCCCAGATACGCAGTATTTT.

The chain couples TRBV19 to TRBJ1-2; 7 nucleotides match TRBD1. The germline CDR1 and CDR2 sequences are LNHDA and SQIVND (reference sequence). Trimming at V came to 9 bases and at J to 3 bases, leaving 7 bases not matched to a gene. This CDR3 has 13 residues. CDR3 loop: CASRGGGDYGYTF. CDR3 DNA: TGTGCCAGCCGGGGAGGGGGCGACTATGGCTACACCTTC.

This chain joins TRBV2 and TRBJ2-2; perhaps TRBD2 as D (6 bases). Trimming shortened V by 2 bases and J by 0 bases, and 10 bases separated the two germline ends. The CDR3 covers 16 residues. The germline V gene has CDR1 SNHLY and CDR2 FYNNEI. As DNA, the CDR3 is TGTGCCAGCAGTGAACTTCCGGGAGCGAACACCGGGGAGCTGTTTTTT. The encoded protein is CASSELPGANTGELFF.

This chain uses TRBV7-6 with TRBJ2-3; D is undetermined. V was trimmed by 5 bases and J by 1 base, leaving 10 bases between them. Germline V gives CDR1 SGHVS, CDR2 FNYEAQ. CDR3 length: 14 residues. Written as DNA, the CDR3 is TGTGCCAGCAGCCGGCGTCACGGCACAGATACGCAGTATTTT. Translating gives CASSRRHGTDTQYF.

The chain has TRBV6-2 or TRBV6-3 and TRBJ2-1; the match to TRBD2 covers 13 bases. CDR1 is MNHEY and CDR2 is SVGEGT in the germline V gene. The length of the CDR3 is 19 residues. The V and J ends lost 2 bases and 5 bases, in that order; junction bases with no gene match: 12. CDR3 protein: CASSYNLWTSGSDDNEQFF. The CDR3 nucleotides are TGTGCCAGCAGTTACAACCTCTGGACTAGCGGGAGTGATGACAATGAGCAGTTCTTC.

The chain has TRBV3-1 and TRBJ2-1, with D possibly TRBD2 on 6 matching bases. The germline gives CDR1 LGHDT, CDR2 YNNKEL (reference sequence). The V end was cut by 1 base, the J end by 8 bases, with 15 bases between. The CDR3 loop spans 15 amino acids. CDR3 in amino acids: CASSQVEGSIDEQFF. Here the CDR3 DNA reads TGTGCCAGCAGCCAAGTGGAGGGTTCGATCGATGAGCAGTTCTTC.

This sequence joins TRBV20-1 and TRBJ2-3; 7 bases fit TRBD2. This CDR3 is 15 amino acids long. In germline, CDR1 is DFQATT, CDR2 SNEGSKA (reference sequence). V lost 1 base, J lost 2 bases, and 6 bases stayed unmatched. The CDR3 reads CSARVGSGDTDTQYF. For the CDR3, the DNA is TGCAGTGCTAGAGTCGGGAGCGGGGACACAGATACGCAGTATTTT.

The chain has TRBV6-5 and TRBJ2-1; weak D call: TRBD2 (6 bases). Germline CDR1 is MNHEY and CDR2 is SVGAGI. V dropped 4 bases and J dropped 4 bases, with 20 bases sitting between them. CDR3 size: 17 residues. CDR3 nucleotide sequence: TGTGCCAGCAGTTTAACCTCGGCGGGAACCCAATACAATGAGCAGTTCTTC. This sequence encodes CASSLTSAGTQYNEQFF.

CDR3 residues: CASSYMTPGDEQFF. CDR3 DNA: TGTGCCAGCAGTTATATGACCCCCGGGGATGAGCAGTTCTTC. The chain uses TRBV6-2 or TRBV6-3 and TRBJ2-1; a weak D match, TRBD2 (5 bases). The CDR3 is 14 residues long. Germline CDR1 and CDR2: MNHEY and SVGEGT. V gave up 3 bases and J gave up 8 bases, with 14 bases separating them.

The rearrangement links TRBV27 to TRBJ1-4, with TRBD1 identical over 7 bases. V trimming: 5 bases; J trimming: 8 bases; junction bases outside the gene matches: 5. CDR3 size: 13 residues. CDR1 MNHEY and CDR2 SMNVEV come from the germline V gene (reference sequence). CDR3 DNA sequence: TGTGCCAGCAGTGTACAGGGGCGGGAAAAACTGTTTTTT. This encodes CASSVQGREKLFF.

This sequence joins TRBV7-9 and TRBJ2-1; 11 bases are shared with TRBD2. Germline values: CDR1 SEHNR, CDR2 FQNEAQ (reference sequence). The CDR3 contains 17 residues. V lost 5 bases to trimming and J lost 0 bases; unmatched junction nucleotides: 6. CDR3 sequence: CASSPGTSGVSYNEQFF. CDR3 DNA sequence: TGTGCCAGCAGCCCTGGGACTAGCGGCGTCTCCTACAATGAGCAGTTCTTC.

This sequence joins TRBV27 and TRBJ2-7; D unresolved. The length of the CDR3 is 13 residues. Per germline, CDR1 MNHEY and CDR2 SMNVEV (reference sequence). V lost 8 bases, J lost 3 bases, and 14 bases lay in between. CDR3 in amino acids: CASSLAENYEQYF. As DNA, the CDR3 is TGTGCCAGCTCTTTGGCGGAGAACTACGAGCAGTACTTC.

This clonotype appeared once. The chain uses TRBV20-1 and TRBJ2-1, with D possibly TRBD2 on 5 matching bases. Trimming pared 3 bases from V and 7 bases from J, leaving 13 bases between. In germline, CDR1 is DFQATT, CDR2 SNEGSKA (reference sequence). This CDR3 has 13 residues. The CDR3 sequence: CSASGLSGNEQFF. The DNA for the CDR3 is TGCAGTGCTAGCGGACTCTCAGGTAATGAGCAGTTCTTC.

The CDR3: CAWRPRSGEVSGNTIYF. The CDR3 coding sequence is TGTGCCTGGAGACCGCGGTCAGGCGAAGTCTCTGGAAACACCATATATTTT. The chain uses TRBV30 and TRBJ1-3; D remains ambiguous. This CDR3 is built from 17 residues. Trimming removed 3 bases from V and 0 bases from J, with 18 bases in between. Looked up from germline, CDR1 is GTSNPN and CDR2 is SVGIG (reference sequence).

The rearrangement joins TRBV7-2 to TRBJ1-1; D may be TRBD1 (6 bases). V lost 2 bases and J 3 bases, leaving 16 bases between the germline ends. There are 16 residues in the CDR3. CDR1 and CDR2 (germline): SGHTA, FQGNSA. The CDR3, as DNA: TGTGCCAGCAGCTTATCGCGGGGGGCTCTCGACACTGAAGCTTTCTTT. Translation gives CASSLSRGALDTEAFF.

The rearrangement links TRBV7-8 to TRBJ2-2; 8 bases line up with TRBD2. There are 16 residues in the CDR3. V lost 6 bases to trimming and J lost 3 bases; unmatched junction nucleotides: 9. In germline, CDR1 is SGHVS, CDR2 FQNEAQ. The CDR3 loop is CASSAPTSVYTGELFF. The CDR3 DNA follows: TGTGCCAGCAGTGCCCCGACTAGCGTTTACACCGGGGAGCTGTTTTTT.